This TCR beta chain was observed in a study of blood T cell repertoires in COVID-19. Clones were read by immunoSEQ multiplex PCR, and TCRdb kept only the in-frame ones, dropping some. Among under 200,000 clones listed, around 80% were seen once. This clone was observed a few times. Germline assignment: CDR1 MNHEY and CDR2 SVGAGI. V was cut by 5 bases and J by 7 bases, with 14 bases left in between. The length of the CDR3 is 13 residues. Sequenced material: peripheral blood. The sequence derives from a woman older than 75 with active or convalescent COVID-19. The rearrangement links TRBV6-5 to TRBJ1-2; D unclear. In nucleotides, the CDR3 is TGTGCCAGCAGTCCGCAGGTCGGTACTGGCTACACCTTC. Its protein product is CASSPQVGTGYTF.